This TCR beta chain was recorded in a study of blood T cells in healthy people across ages. This clonotype was counted at least ten times. Next came a second PCR, run for about 7 to 12 cycles, which used a sample-barcoded 5' primer along with a J-beta primer mix. MiXCR was run by TCRdb on the 5' RACE reads, yielding one entry per CDR3 protein. The data contain 650,000 to 1,000,000 distinct CDR3 sequences, around 34% of them singletons. The CDR3 length is 13 residues. The ends were cut back, 7 bases at V and 2 bases at J, with 10 bases in the middle. Germline V lookup: CDR1 SNHLY, CDR2 FYNNEI. Sequenced input: blood. The V and J genes are TRBV2 and TRBJ2-3; D gene ambiguous. This clonotype was obtained from a man aged 18 to 29 in good health. The CDR3 sequence is CASTFHNTDTQYF. CDR3 DNA sequence: TGTGCCAGCACCTTTCACAACACAGATACGCAGTATTTT.